These T cell receptor beta chains were read from a single sample in a study of neoadjuvant nivolumab and ipilimumab in lung cancer. TCRdb's copy holds only in-frame clones and misses some; the assay was immunoSEQ multiplex PCR. The top ten hold approximately 14% of the sample, which has 6,400 or so clones, less than 65% seen once. The specimen comprised tumor tissue, sampled after neoadjuvant nivolumab, alone or with ipilimumab, at or shortly before surgery. All receptors come from an adult with non-small cell lung cancer. Both conserved end residues are trimmed from each CDR3. Each record gives: clone size, V gene, J gene, CDR3 protein. Part of the rows lack a size; the others show once, few, many or a class for expanded clones.

clone_size: NA
v_call: TRBV7-9
j_call: TRBJ1-3
cdr3_aa: ASSLGGFLSGNTIY

clone_size: few
v_call: TRBV7-9
j_call: TRBJ2-2
cdr3_aa: ASSRLTGTGELF

clone_size: NA
v_call: TRBV7-6
j_call: TRBJ2-1
cdr3_aa: ASSDAASYNEQF

clone_size: NA
v_call: TRBV2
j_call: TRBJ2-3
cdr3_aa: ASSVDSGTSTDTQY

clone_size: few
v_call: TRBV7-9
j_call: TRBJ2-7
cdr3_aa: ASSLRDPSYEQY

clone_size: once
v_call: TRBV7-9
j_call: TRBJ2-5
cdr3_aa: ASSPSGETQY

clone_size: NA
v_call: TRBV5-5
j_call: TRBJ2-2
cdr3_aa: ASSSIMRTVTGELF

clone_size: NA
v_call: TRBV15
j_call: TRBJ2-1
cdr3_aa: ATSRDGVGYNEQF

clone_size: NA
v_call: TRBV6-1
j_call: TRBJ2-7
cdr3_aa: ASRRLTGPHEQY

clone_size: NA
v_call: TRBV20-1
j_call: TRBJ1-2
cdr3_aa: SASTGYGYT

clone_size: NA
v_call: TRBV7-9
j_call: TRBJ1-3
cdr3_aa: ASSFPWTDGNTIY

clone_size: NA
v_call: TRBV7-6
j_call: TRBJ2-7
cdr3_aa: ASSLEVGTLAVYEQY

clone_size: NA
v_call: TRBV11-2
j_call: TRBJ2-1
cdr3_aa: ASSPGPDYNEQF

clone_size: once
v_call: TRBV15
j_call: TRBJ2-7
cdr3_aa: ATSIPGRNEQY

clone_size: NA
v_call: TRBV7-2
j_call: TRBJ2-3
cdr3_aa: ASKAGGRGGTDTQY

clone_size: NA
v_call: TRBV29-1
j_call: TRBJ1-5
cdr3_aa: SVAGTGNQPQH

clone_size: NA
v_call: TRBV5-1
j_call: TRBJ2-1
cdr3_aa: ASSLGLAGVGEQF

clone_size: NA
v_call: TRBV18
j_call: TRBJ2-7
cdr3_aa: ASSSNSYEQY

clone_size: few
v_call: TRBV10-3
j_call: TRBJ1-1
cdr3_aa: AINRESRTEAF

clone_size: NA
v_call: TRBV5-6
j_call: TRBJ1-1
cdr3_aa: ASSLNRGWRPF

clone_size: NA
v_call: TRBV2
j_call: TRBJ2-5
cdr3_aa: ASRDQETQY

clone_size: NA
v_call: TRBV7-2
j_call: TRBJ2-7
cdr3_aa: ASSLAGLAGGPNEQY

clone_size: few
v_call: TRBV2
j_call: TRBJ2-2
cdr3_aa: ASSGLGLAGGELF

clone_size: NA
v_call: TRBV11-2
j_call: TRBJ2-7
cdr3_aa: ASSPALSGSDEQY

clone_size: medium-sized
v_call: TRBV28
j_call: TRBJ2-7
cdr3_aa: ASSFGTGAYEQY

clone_size: NA
v_call: TRBV28
j_call: TRBJ2-2
cdr3_aa: ASSRGGFGELF

clone_size: once
v_call: TRBV2
j_call: TRBJ2-6
cdr3_aa: ASSTGSGANVLT

clone_size: NA
v_call: TRBV5-1
j_call: TRBJ1-5
cdr3_aa: ASSFSPDPNQPQH

clone_size: NA
v_call: TRBV11-2
j_call: TRBJ1-5
cdr3_aa: ASSLNLGQPQH

clone_size: NA
v_call: TRBV9
j_call: TRBJ2-3
cdr3_aa: ASSFGPSTDTQY

clone_size: once
v_call: TRBV5-8
j_call: TRBJ1-4
cdr3_aa: ATTVGQGHEKLF

clone_size: NA
v_call: TRBV5-4
j_call: TRBJ2-3
cdr3_aa: ASSSVLRDTQY

clone_size: NA
v_call: TRBV20-1
j_call: TRBJ2-1
cdr3_aa: SATSFDEQF

clone_size: NA
v_call: TRBV7-9
j_call: TRBJ1-5
cdr3_aa: ASSDSKQGESSNQPQH

clone_size: medium-sized
v_call: TRBV18
j_call: TRBJ1-2
cdr3_aa: ASSYQGYT

clone_size: NA
v_call: TRBV6-1
j_call: TRBJ2-7
cdr3_aa: ASSETNIPTY

clone_size: few
v_call: TRBV11-3
j_call: TRBJ2-1
cdr3_aa: ASSLSGAGYNEQF

clone_size: NA
v_call: TRBV7-9
j_call: TRBJ2-7
cdr3_aa: ASSLGTMLGYEQY

clone_size: few
v_call: TRBV11-2
j_call: TRBJ2-3
cdr3_aa: ASSSSDRADTQY

clone_size: NA
v_call: TRBV28
j_call: TRBJ1-2
cdr3_aa: AWGGRRNYGYT

clone_size: few
v_call: TRBV28
j_call: TRBJ2-2
cdr3_aa: ASLAGGNTGELF

clone_size: NA
v_call: TRBV5-1
j_call: TRBJ2-1
cdr3_aa: ASSLVSDDNEQF

clone_size: NA
v_call: TRBV6-6
j_call: TRBJ2-7
cdr3_aa: ASSYQELPYEQY

clone_size: NA
v_call: TRBV11-1
j_call: TRBJ2-1
cdr3_aa: ASSQSGSTYNEQF

clone_size: NA
v_call: TRBV7-2
j_call: TRBJ2-7
cdr3_aa: ASSLLLSRALGREQY

clone_size: NA
v_call: TRBV19
j_call: TRBJ2-5
cdr3_aa: ASSITGGETQY

clone_size: NA
v_call: TRBV14
j_call: TRBJ2-3
cdr3_aa: ASSQGAGEDVDTQY

clone_size: NA
v_call: TRBV2
j_call: TRBJ1-3
cdr3_aa: ASSLRNTIY

clone_size: NA
v_call: TRBV6-1
j_call: TRBJ2-7
cdr3_aa: ASSDRALYEQY

clone_size: NA
v_call: TRBV5-1
j_call: TRBJ2-7
cdr3_aa: ASTSGGVEQY

clone_size: NA
v_call: TRBV5-1
j_call: TRBJ2-5
cdr3_aa: ASSFVPGAGETQY

clone_size: medium-sized
v_call: TRBV7-9
j_call: TRBJ2-1
cdr3_aa: ASSLGGSADNEQF